This T cell receptor beta chain was identified during a study of shared clonotypes between healthy human individuals. Findings and limits, study-wide: Few donors limited the genetic and exposure-history diversity represented.

The CDR3 extends over 15 amino acids. From germline, CDR1 is SQVTM and CDR2 ANQGSEA. Trimming removed 4 bases from V and 2 bases from J, with 14 bases in between. TCRdb's copy holds only in-frame clones and misses some; the assay was immunoSEQ multiplex PCR. The sample holds about 670,000 clones, 60% to 80% seen once. Details on this clone: Its cognate antigen is unknown.

V is TRBV29-1 and J is TRBJ2-2; D unclear. Sequenced input: memory CD4+ T cells sorted from blood. Subset denoted: CD45RA-negative fraction. The receptor was isolated from a woman in her 30s in good health. CDR3 amino acids: CSVVLGAINTGELFF. CDR3 coding DNA: TGCAGCGTTGTGCTCGGAGCCATTAACACCGGGGAGCTGTTTTTT.